Below, 6 T cell receptor beta chains from the same sample are listed, as sequenced in a study of identical twins. A single record per CDR3 protein comes from TCRdb applying MiXCR to the 5' RACE reads. Altogether about 570,000 distinct CDR3 sequences are present, 9.6% being singletons, with the ten largest covering around 3.2%. This same sample was also taken into another study, of yellow fever vaccine responses in identical twins.

Sequencing was carried out using PBMCs. Receptors originate from a woman aged 18 to 35 in good health.

This clonotype was seen a handful of times. CDR3 sequence reads: CATWGSEQYF. The CDR3 DNA reads TGTGCCACGTGGGGGTCCGAGCAGTACTTC. The V gene is TRBV6-2 or TRBV6-3, the J gene TRBJ2-7; the D call may be TRBD1 or TRBD2 (5 bases each). Trimming took 10 bases from V and 6 from J, leaving 10 bases between them. There are 10 residues in the CDR3. Germline assignment: CDR1 MNHEY and CDR2 SVGEGT.

Only a few counts were recorded for this clonotype. The chain recombines TRBV2 with TRBJ2-7; D perhaps matches TRBD1 (6 bases). Germline loops: CDR1 SNHLY, CDR2 FYNNEI. The ends were cut back, 3 bases at V and 6 bases at J, with 15 bases in the middle. The CDR3 sequence is 14 residues long. CDR3 amino acids: CASSDNRRGGEQYF. The CDR3 bases are TGTGCCAGCAGTGATAATCGGAGAGGGGGCGAGCAGTACTTC.

This clonotype was seen at least ten times. The chain has TRBV15 and TRBJ1-5, with 11 bases aligning to TRBD1. V lost 3 bases, J lost 3 bases, and 13 bases stayed unmatched. Germline V gene sequence: CDR1 LNHNV, CDR2 YYDKDF (reference sequence). The CDR3 has 19 residues. The CDR3 coding sequence is TGTGCCACCAGCAGCGCCCGGGACAGGGGGAATTTGATCAATCAGCCCCAGCATTTT. Translation gives CATSSARDRGNLINQPQHF.

This clonotype was recorded many times. The gene calls are TRBV5-1 and TRBJ2-7; TRBD1 agrees at 7 bases. Per the germline V gene, CDR1 is SGHRS and CDR2 is YFSETQ. Losses at the gene ends were 6 bases for V and 0 bases for J; bases not matched to a gene: 3. The CDR3 is 13 amino acids. CDR3 DNA sequence: TGCGCCAGCACCGACAGGGACTCCTACGAGCAGTACTTC. This translates into CASTDRDSYEQYF.

This clonotype turned up a few times. The V gene is TRBV7-6, the J gene TRBJ2-1; no reliable D call. The V end was cut by 8 bases, the J end by 10 bases, with 12 bases between. The CDR3 sequence is 11 residues long. Germline CDR1 reads SGHVS; CDR2 reads FNYEAQ. This chain's CDR3 is CASDPRTEQFF. DNA for the CDR3: TGTGCCAGCGACCCCCGGACCGAGCAGTTCTTC.

This clonotype was seen ten or more times. The chain is built from TRBV18 and TRBJ2-6, with unresolved D. This CDR3 contains 14 residues. Trimming removed 0 bases at V and 1 base at J, with 1 base between. Germline assignment: CDR1 KGHSH and CDR2 LQKENI. The CDR3 coding sequence is TGTGCCAGCTCACCACCGTCTGGGGCCAACGTCCTGACTTTC. Translated: CASSPPSGANVLTF.